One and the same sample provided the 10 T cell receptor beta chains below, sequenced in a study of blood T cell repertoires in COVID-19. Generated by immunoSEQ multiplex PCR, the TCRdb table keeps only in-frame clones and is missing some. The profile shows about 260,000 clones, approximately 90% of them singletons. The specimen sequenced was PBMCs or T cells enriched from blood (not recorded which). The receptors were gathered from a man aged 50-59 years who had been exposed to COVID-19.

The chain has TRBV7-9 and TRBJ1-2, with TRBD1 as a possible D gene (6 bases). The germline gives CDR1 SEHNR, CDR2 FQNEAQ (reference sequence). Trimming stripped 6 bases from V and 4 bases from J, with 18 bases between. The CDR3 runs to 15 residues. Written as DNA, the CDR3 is TGTGCCAGCAGTCCCGAGGCGGGGGCAGGCTATGGCTACACCTTC. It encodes CASSPEAGAGYGYTF.

This CDR3 is CASSYSGSYEQYF. In DNA form, the CDR3 reads TGTGCCAGCAGTTATTCCGGCTCCTACGAGCAGTACTTC. The chain links TRBV6-5 to TRBJ2-7; D ambiguous. Trimming stripped 3 bases from V and 0 bases from J, with 6 bases between. CDR1 is MNHEY and CDR2 is SVGAGI in the germline V gene. CDR3 length: 13 residues.

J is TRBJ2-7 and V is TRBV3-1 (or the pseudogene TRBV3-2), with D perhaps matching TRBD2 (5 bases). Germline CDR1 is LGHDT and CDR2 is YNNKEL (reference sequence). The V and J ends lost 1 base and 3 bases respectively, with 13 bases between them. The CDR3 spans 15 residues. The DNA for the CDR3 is TGTGCCAGCAGCCAAGGCCGGGGAGCCCTCTACGAGCAGTACTTC. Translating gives CASSQGRGALYEQYF.

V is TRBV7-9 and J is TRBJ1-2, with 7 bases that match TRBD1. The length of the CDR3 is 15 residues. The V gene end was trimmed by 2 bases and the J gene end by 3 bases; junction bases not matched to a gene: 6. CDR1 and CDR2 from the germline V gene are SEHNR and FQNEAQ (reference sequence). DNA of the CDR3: TGTGCCAGCAGCTTAAGGATAGGGGGCGACTATGGCTACACCTTC. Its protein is CASSLRIGGDYGYTF.

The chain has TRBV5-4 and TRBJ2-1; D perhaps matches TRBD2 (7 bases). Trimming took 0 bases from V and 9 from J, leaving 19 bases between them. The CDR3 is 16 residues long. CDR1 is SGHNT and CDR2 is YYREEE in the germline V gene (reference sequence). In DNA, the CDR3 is TGTGCCAGCAGCTTGGCCGGAGGGCAGGGGAGGGCTGAGCAGTTCTTC. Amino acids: CASSLAGGQGRAEQFF.

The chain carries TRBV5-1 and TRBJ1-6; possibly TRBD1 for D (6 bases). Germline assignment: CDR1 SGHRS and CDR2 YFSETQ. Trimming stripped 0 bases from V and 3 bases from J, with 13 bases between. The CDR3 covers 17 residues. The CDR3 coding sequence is TGCGCCAGCAGCTTGGGGCCCAAGACAGGCTATAATTCACCCCTCCACTTT. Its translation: CASSLGPKTGYNSPLHF.

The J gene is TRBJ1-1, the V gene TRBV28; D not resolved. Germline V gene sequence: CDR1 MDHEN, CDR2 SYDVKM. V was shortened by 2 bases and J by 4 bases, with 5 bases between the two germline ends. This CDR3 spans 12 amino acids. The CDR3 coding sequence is TGTGCCAGCAGTTTAATCGGCACTGAAGCTTTCTTT. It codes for CASSLIGTEAFF.

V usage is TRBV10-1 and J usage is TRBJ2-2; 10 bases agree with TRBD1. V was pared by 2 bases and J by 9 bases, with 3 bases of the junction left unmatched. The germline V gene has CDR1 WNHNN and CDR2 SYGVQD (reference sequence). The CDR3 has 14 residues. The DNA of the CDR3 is TGCGCCAGCAGTGAGGAGACAGGGGGCCGGGAGCTGTTTTTT. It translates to CASSEETGGRELFF.

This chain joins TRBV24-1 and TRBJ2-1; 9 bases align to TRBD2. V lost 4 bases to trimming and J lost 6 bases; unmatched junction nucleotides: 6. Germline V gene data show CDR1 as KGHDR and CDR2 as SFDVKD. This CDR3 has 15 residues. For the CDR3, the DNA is TGTGCCACCAGTGAAGAGCTAGCGGGACCCAATGAGCAGTTCTTC. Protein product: CATSEELAGPNEQFF.

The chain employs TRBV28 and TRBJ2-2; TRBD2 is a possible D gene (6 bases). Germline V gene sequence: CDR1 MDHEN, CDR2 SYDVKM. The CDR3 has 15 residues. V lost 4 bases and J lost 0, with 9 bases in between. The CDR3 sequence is CASSSGTPNTGELFF. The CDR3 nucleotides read TGTGCCAGCAGTTCCGGGACTCCGAACACCGGGGAGCTGTTTTTT.